The clone carrying this T cell receptor beta chain appeared a few times. Other DNA sequences within the sample encode an identical CDR3. The sample originates from a study of blood T cell repertoires in COVID-19. Study details: PBMCs, B-cell-depleted T cells, or T cells provided the cDNA or gDNA that made up the material.

Assay: immunoSEQ multiplex PCR; the TCRdb copy retains only in-frame clones and omits some. The sample lists about 50,000 clones, around 83% occurring once. Germline V lookup: CDR1 MDHEN, CDR2 SYDVKM. The CDR3 is 12 residues long. The ends were cut back, 2 bases at V and 8 bases at J, with 9 bases in the middle. This sequence originates from a man between 60 and 75 years old with acute or convalescent COVID-19. The V call is TRBV28, the J call TRBJ1-2; D is unclear. Input material: peripheral blood. The CDR3 bases are TGTGCCAGCAGTTTAGTCACGGGGGGCTACACCTTC. Encoded protein: CASSLVTGGYTF.